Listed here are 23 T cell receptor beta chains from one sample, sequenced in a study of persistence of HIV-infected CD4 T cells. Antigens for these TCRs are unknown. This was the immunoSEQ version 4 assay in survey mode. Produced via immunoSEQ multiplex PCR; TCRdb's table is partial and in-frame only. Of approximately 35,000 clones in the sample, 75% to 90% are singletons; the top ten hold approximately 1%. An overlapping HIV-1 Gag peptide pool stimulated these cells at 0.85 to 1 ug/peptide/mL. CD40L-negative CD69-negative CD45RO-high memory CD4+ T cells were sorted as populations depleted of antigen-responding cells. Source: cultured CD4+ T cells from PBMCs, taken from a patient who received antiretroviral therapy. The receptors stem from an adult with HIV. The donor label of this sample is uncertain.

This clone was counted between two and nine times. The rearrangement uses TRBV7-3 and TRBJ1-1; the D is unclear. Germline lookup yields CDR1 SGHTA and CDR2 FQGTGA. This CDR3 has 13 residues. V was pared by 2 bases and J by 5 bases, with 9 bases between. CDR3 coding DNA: TGTGCCAGCAGCTTAGATGAGCGAACTGAAGCTTTCTTT. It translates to CASSLDERTEAFF.

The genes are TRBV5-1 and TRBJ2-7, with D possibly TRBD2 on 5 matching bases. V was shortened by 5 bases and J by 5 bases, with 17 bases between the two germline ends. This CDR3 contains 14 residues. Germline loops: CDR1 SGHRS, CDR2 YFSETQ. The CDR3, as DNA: TGCGCCAGCAGACACACTCCTGGGAGCCACGAGCAGTACGTC. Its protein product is CASRHTPGSHEQYV.

The CDR3: CASSPAWGGGGRRNEQFF. CDR3 DNA: TGTGCCAGCAGCCCAGCCTGGGGCGGGGGGGGCCGCAGAAATGAGCAGTTCTTC. The V gene is TRBV5-8, the J gene TRBJ2-1; 9 bases line up with TRBD2. V dropped 4 bases and J dropped 7; count of bases not matched to a gene: 18. Germline V gene data show CDR1 as SGHTS and CDR2 as YDEGEE. The CDR3 covers 18 residues.

CDR3 sequence reads: CASTLGGNQPQHF. CDR3 DNA: TGTGCCAGCACCCTAGGAGGCAATCAGCCCCAGCATTTT. The chain combines TRBV7-6 with TRBJ1-5; D not certain. The CDR3 spans 13 residues. V was pared by 7 bases and J by 2 bases, with 9 bases between. Germline V gene lookup returns CDR1 SGHVS and CDR2 FNYEAQ.

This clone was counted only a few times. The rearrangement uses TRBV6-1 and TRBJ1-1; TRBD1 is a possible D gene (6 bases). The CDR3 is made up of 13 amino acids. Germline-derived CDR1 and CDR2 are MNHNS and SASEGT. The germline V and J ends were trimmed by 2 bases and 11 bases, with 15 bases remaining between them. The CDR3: CASSESRGLDAFF. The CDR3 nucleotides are TGTGCCAGCAGTGAATCCAGGGGCCTTGACGCTTTCTTT.

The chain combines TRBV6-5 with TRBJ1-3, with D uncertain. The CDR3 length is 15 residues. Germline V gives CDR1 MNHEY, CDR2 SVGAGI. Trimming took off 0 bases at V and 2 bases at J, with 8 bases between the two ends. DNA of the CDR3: TGTGCCAGCAGTTACTCAGGGATGGCTGGAAACACCATATATTTT. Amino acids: CASSYSGMAGNTIYF.

The DNA of the CDR3 is TGTGCCAGCAGCCCCGCGACTAGCTCCTACAATGAGCAGTTCTTC. Amino acid sequence: CASSPATSSYNEQFF. V and J are TRBV7-8 and TRBJ2-1, with a possible D match to TRBD2 (6 bases). V was pared by 5 bases and J by 0 bases, with 11 bases between. The CDR3 has 15 amino acids. Germline CDR1 and CDR2: SGHVS and FQNEAQ.

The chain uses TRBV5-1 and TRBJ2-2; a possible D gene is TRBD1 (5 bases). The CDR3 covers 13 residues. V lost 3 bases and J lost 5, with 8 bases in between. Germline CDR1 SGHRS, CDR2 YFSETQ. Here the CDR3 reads CASSSQGTGELFF. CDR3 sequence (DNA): TGCGCCAGCAGCTCTCAGGGTACCGGGGAGCTGTTTTTT.

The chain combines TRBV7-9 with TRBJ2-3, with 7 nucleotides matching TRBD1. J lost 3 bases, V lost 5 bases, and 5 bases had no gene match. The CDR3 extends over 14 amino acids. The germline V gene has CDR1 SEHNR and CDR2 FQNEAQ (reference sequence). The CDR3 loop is CASSANRGTDTQYF. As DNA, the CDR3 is TGTGCCAGCAGCGCTAACAGGGGAACAGATACGCAGTATTTT.

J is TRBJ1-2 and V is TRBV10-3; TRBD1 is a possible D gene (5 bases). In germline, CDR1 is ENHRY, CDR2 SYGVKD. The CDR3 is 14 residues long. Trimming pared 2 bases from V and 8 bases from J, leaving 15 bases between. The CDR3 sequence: CAISELGTEEGYTF. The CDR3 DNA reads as TGTGCCATCAGTGAGCTCGGGACGGAGGAAGGCTACACCTTC.

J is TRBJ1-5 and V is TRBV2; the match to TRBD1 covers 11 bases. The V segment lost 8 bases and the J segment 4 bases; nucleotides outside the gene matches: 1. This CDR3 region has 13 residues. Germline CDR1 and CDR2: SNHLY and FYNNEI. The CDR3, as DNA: TGTGCCAGCGGACAGGGGGCGAATCAGCCCCAGCATTTT. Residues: CASGQGANQPQHF. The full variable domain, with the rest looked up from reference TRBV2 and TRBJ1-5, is EPEVTQTPSHQVTQMGQEVILRCVPISNHLYFYWYRQILGQKVEFLVSFYNNEISEKSEIFDDQFSVERPDGSNFTLKIRSTKLEDSAMYFCASGQGANQPQHFGDGTRLSIL.

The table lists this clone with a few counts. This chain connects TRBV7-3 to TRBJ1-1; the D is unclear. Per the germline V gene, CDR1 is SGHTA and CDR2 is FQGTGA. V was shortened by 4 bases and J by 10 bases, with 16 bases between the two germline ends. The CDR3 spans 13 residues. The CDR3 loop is CASSYGNLEGAFF. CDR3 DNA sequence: TGTGCCAGCAGCTACGGGAACCTTGAAGGAGCTTTCTTT.

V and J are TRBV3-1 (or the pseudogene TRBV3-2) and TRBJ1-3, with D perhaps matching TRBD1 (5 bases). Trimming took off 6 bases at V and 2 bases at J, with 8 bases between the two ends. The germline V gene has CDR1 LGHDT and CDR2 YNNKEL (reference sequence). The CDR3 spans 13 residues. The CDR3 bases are TGTGCCAGCAGGTCAGGGCCTGGAAACACCATATATTTT. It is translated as CASRSGPGNTIYF.

The CDR3 DNA is TGTGCCAGCTCACCACAAAAACAGGGTAACGAAAAACTGTTTTTT. Protein sequence: CASSPQKQGNEKLFF. The V call is TRBV18, the J call TRBJ1-4, with TRBD1 as a possible D gene (6 bases). Germline V gene lookup returns CDR1 KGHSH and CDR2 LQKENI. The CDR3 extends over 15 amino acids. V was trimmed by 1 base and J by 8 bases, leaving 14 bases between them.

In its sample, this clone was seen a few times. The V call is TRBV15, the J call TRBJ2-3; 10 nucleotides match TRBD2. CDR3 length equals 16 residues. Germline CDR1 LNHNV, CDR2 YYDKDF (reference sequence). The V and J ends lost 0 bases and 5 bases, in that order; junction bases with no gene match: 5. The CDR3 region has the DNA TGTGCCACCAGCAGAGAAAGCGGGGGGGCCAAAGATACGCAGTATTTT. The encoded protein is CATSRESGGAKDTQYF. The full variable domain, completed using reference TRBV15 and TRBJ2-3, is DAMVIQNPRYQVTQFGKPVTLSCSQTLNHNVMYWYQQKSSQAPKLLFHYYDKDFNNEADTPDNFQSRRPNTSFCFLDIRSPGLGDTAMYLCATSRESGGAKDTQYFGPGTRLTVL.

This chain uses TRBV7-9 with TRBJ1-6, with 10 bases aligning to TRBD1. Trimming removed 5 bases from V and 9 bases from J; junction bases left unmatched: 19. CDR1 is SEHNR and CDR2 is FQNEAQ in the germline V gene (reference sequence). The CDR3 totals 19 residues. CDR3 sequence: CASSQEGQGRDGGPSPLHF. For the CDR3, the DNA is TGTGCCAGCAGCCAAGAGGGACAGGGGAGGGATGGGGGTCCTTCACCCCTCCACTTT. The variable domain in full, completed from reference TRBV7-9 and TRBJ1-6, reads DTGVSQNPRHKITKRGQNVTFRCDPISEHNRLYWYRQTLGQGPEFLTYFQNEAQLEKSRLLSDRFSAERPKGSFSTLEIQRTEQGDSAMYLCASSQEGQGRDGGPSPLHFGNGTRLTVT.

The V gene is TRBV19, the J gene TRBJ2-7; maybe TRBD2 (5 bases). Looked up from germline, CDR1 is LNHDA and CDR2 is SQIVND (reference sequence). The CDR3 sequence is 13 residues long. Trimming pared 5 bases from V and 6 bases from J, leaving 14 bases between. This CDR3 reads CASSPQTGIEQYF. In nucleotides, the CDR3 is TGTGCCAGTAGTCCACAGACGGGGATCGAGCAGTACTTC.

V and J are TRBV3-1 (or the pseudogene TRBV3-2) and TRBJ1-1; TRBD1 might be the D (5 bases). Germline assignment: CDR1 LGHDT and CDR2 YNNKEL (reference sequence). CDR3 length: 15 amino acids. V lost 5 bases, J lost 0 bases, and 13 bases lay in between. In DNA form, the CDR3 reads TGTGCCAGCAGCGGGACGGGGACTATGAACACTGAAGCTTTCTTT. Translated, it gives CASSGTGTMNTEAFF.

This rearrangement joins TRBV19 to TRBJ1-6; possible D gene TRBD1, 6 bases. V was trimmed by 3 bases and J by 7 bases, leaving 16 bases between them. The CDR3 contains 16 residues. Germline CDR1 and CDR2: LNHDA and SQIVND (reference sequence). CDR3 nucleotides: TGTGCCAGTAGTATCGAGGGGGTAGCTCTCAATTCACCCCTCCACTTT. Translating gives CASSIEGVALNSPLHF.

The CDR3 reads CASSDQGQRYF. The CDR3 region has the DNA TGTGCCAGCAGTGATCAGGGTCAGCGGTACTTC. V is TRBV2 and J is TRBJ2-7; D possibly corresponds to TRBD1 (5 bases). The CDR3 sequence is 11 residues long. From germline, CDR1 is SNHLY and CDR2 FYNNEI. V was pared by 3 bases and J by 12 bases, with 12 bases between.

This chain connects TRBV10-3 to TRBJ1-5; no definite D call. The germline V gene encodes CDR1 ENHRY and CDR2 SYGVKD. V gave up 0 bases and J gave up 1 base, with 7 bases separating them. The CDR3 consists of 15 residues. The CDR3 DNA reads TGTGCCATCAGTGAGTCGAGTCAGAGCAATCAGCCCCAGCATTTT. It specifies CAISESSQSNQPQHF.

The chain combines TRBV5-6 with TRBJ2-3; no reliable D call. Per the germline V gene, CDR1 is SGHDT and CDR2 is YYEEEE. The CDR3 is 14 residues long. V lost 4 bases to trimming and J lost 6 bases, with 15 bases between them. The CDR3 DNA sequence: TGTGCCAGCAGCCAGCCCCATCCTGGCGATACGCAGTATTTT. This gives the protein CASSQPHPGDTQYF. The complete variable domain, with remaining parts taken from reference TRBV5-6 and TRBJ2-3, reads DAGVTQSPTHLIKTRGQQVTLRCSPKSGHDTVSWYQQALGQGPQFIFQYYEEEERQRGNFPDRFSGHQFPNYSSELNVNALLLGDSALYLCASSQPHPGDTQYFGPGTRLTVL.

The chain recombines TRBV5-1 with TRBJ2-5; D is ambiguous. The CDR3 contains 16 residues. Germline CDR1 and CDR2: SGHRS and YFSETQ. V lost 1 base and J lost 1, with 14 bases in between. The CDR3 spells CASSLTGRRAQETQYF. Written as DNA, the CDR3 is TGCGCCAGCAGCTTGACCGGACGACGGGCCCAAGAGACCCAGTACTTC.